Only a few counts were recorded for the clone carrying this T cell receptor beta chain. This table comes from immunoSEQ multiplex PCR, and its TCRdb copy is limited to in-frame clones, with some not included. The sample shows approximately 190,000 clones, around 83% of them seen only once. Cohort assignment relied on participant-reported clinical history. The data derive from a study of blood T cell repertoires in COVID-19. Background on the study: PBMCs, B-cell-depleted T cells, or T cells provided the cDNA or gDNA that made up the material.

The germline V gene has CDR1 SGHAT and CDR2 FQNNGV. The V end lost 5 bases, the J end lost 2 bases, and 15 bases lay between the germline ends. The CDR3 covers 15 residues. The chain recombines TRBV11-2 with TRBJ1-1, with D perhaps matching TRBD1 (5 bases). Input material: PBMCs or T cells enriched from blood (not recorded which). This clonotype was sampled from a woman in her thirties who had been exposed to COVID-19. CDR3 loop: CASSELRRGNTEAFF. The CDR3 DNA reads TGTGCCAGCAGCGAGCTTAGAAGGGGCAACACTGAAGCTTTCTTT.